These 18 T cell receptor beta chains were all obtained from the same sample, sequenced in a study of control samples from healthy donors and cancer patients. The repertoire was sequenced with immunoSEQ multiplex PCR; TCRdb's copy has only in-frame clones and lacks some. The table has tens of thousands of clones, approximately 88% seen once. Sequencing input: PBMCs. All receptors come from a man between 65 and 85 years old with lung cancer.

This clone was counted ten times or more. The genes are TRBV11-2 and TRBJ2-7; D might be TRBD1 (6 bases). The CDR3 is 14 residues long. The germline V gene has CDR1 SGHAT and CDR2 FQNNGV. V was trimmed by 0 bases and J by 2 bases, leaving 8 bases between them. CDR3 bases: TGTGCCAGCAGCTTAGAACAGGGCCCCTACGAGCAGTACTTC. This codes for CASSLEQGPYEQYF.

The CDR3 DNA reads TGTGCCAGCAGCAACCAGACTAGCGGCCACGAGCAGTACTTC. This sequence encodes CASSNQTSGHEQYF. The rearrangement joins TRBV7-9 to TRBJ2-7, with TRBD2 identical over 9 bases. Germline V gene lookup returns CDR1 SEHNR and CDR2 FQNEAQ (reference sequence). The CDR3 totals 14 residues. V trimming: 5 bases; J trimming: 5 bases; junction bases outside the gene matches: 7.

The rearrangement links TRBV10-2 to TRBJ2-2; D is possibly TRBD1 (5 bases). There are 14 residues in the CDR3. V lost 7 bases, J lost 6 bases, and 15 bases lay in between. Germline V gene sequence: CDR1 WSHSY, CDR2 SAAADI. CDR3 coding DNA: TGCGCCAGCATTATGGGGCTTCGCGCCGGGGAGCTGTTTTTT. It encodes CASIMGLRAGELFF.

V and J are TRBV20-1 and TRBJ1-1; 7 bases match TRBD1. The CDR3 runs to 11 residues. Trimming at V came to 7 bases and at J to 10 bases, leaving 9 bases not matched to a gene. Per germline, CDR1 DFQATT and CDR2 SNEGSKA (reference sequence). The CDR3 loop is CSVTDREGAFF. The DNA for the CDR3 is TGCAGTGTCACAGACAGGGAGGGAGCTTTCTTT.

This clone has a single count. The chain is built from TRBV4-1 and TRBJ2-1, with D possibly being TRBD1 or TRBD2 (7 bases each). The V and J ends lost 8 bases and 5 bases respectively, with 16 bases between them. This CDR3 spans 14 amino acids. Germline CDR1 and CDR2: MGHRA and YSYEKL. For the CDR3, the DNA is TGCGCCAGCTCTGGGGGGGGACAGCACAATGAGCAGTTCTTC. It is translated as CASSGGGQHNEQFF.

The chain combines TRBV9 with TRBJ2-2, with 8 bases matching TRBD2. The CDR3 is 17 amino acids. Losses at the gene ends were 0 bases for V and 4 bases for J; bases not matched to a gene: 8. Germline assignment: CDR1 SGDLS and CDR2 YYNGEE. The CDR3 DNA follows: TGTGCCAGCAGCGTAGCAGATTTAGCGGGAAGCACCGGGGAGCTGTTTTTT. Amino acid sequence: CASSVADLAGSTGELFF. Complete variable domain (other parts from reference TRBV9 and TRBJ2-2): DSGVTQTPKHLITATGQRVTLRCSPRSGDLSVYWYQQSLDQGLQFLIQYYNGEERAKGNILERFSAQQFPDLHSELNLSSLELGDSALYFCASSVADLAGSTGELFFGEGSRLTVL.

This sequence joins TRBV6-4 and TRBJ1-4; weak D call: TRBD1 (5 bases). V shed 6 bases and J shed 7 bases, with 15 bases lying between them. The germline gives CDR1 MRHNA, CDR2 SNTAGT. This CDR3 has 14 residues. This CDR3 is CASRGPPVGEKLFF. Written as DNA, the CDR3 is TGTGCCAGCAGGGGACCCCCAGTAGGTGAAAAACTGTTTTTT.

This clone came up a few times. V usage is TRBV7-2 and J usage is TRBJ2-3, with 10 positions matching TRBD1. V shed 5 bases, J shed 5 bases, and the junction held 7 bases outside the gene matches. CDR3 size: 15 residues. Germline CDR1 SGHTA, CDR2 FQGNSA. The CDR3 DNA follows: TGTGCCAGCAGCGCACAAGGGACAGGGGAAGATACGCAGTATTTT. Residues: CASSAQGTGEDTQYF. The full variable domain, rest sourced from reference TRBV7-2 and TRBJ2-3, is GAGVSQSPSNKVTEKGKDVELRCDPISGHTALYWYRQSLGQGLEFLIYFQGNSAPDKSGLPSDRFSAERTGGSVSTLTIQRTQQEDSAVYLCASSAQGTGEDTQYFGPGTRLTVL.

The chain has TRBV19 and TRBJ2-1, with 9 bases that match TRBD1. CDR1 and CDR2 (germline): LNHDA, SQIVND (reference sequence). The CDR3 sequence is 15 residues long. V lost 0 bases to trimming and J lost 12 bases; unmatched junction nucleotides: 9. Here the CDR3 DNA reads TGTGCCAGTAGTATAGATCCCGGGACAGGGTTTTCGCAGTTCTTC. The encoded protein is CASSIDPGTGFSQFF. Variable domain in full (rest from reference TRBV19 and TRBJ2-1): DGGITQSPKYLFRKEGQNVTLSCEQNLNHDAMYWYRQDPGQGLRLIYYSQIVNDFQKGDIAEGYSVSREKKESFPLTVTSAQKNPTAFYLCASSIDPGTGFSQFFGPGTRLTVL.

The V gene is TRBV5-1, the J gene TRBJ2-1, with 12 positions matching TRBD2. Germline V gives CDR1 SGHRS, CDR2 YFSETQ. The trim removed 9 bases at V and 5 bases at J, leaving 12 bases unmatched. This CDR3 contains 16 residues. The CDR3 nucleotides are TGCGCCACCTCCCGGGAGGGACTAGCGGGCAACAATGAGCAGTTCTTC. This translates into CATSREGLAGNNEQFF.

This clone was observed many times. The J gene is TRBJ2-2, the V gene TRBV5-1; TRBD1 agrees at 7 bases. The germline gives CDR1 SGHRS, CDR2 YFSETQ. CDR3 length: 16 residues. With V trimmed by 5 bases and J by 2 bases, 9 bases remained unmatched. In DNA form, the CDR3 reads TGCGCCAGCAGTTATCCGGGACAGCTAAACACCGGGGAGCTGTTTTTT. Amino acids: CASSYPGQLNTGELFF.

The chain combines TRBV6-1 with TRBJ2-3, with D hard to call. Trimming removed 2 bases from V and 9 bases from J, with 6 bases in between. Germline values: CDR1 MNHNS, CDR2 SASEGT. CDR3 size: 11 residues. Here the CDR3 reads CASSELGTQYF. The CDR3 region has the DNA TGTGCCAGCAGTGAATTAGGGACGCAGTATTTT.

The V call is TRBV6-5, the J call TRBJ1-2; no clear D gene. This CDR3 has 14 amino acids. Germline V gene lookup returns CDR1 MNHEY and CDR2 SVGAGI. The V and J ends lost 6 bases and 1 base respectively, with 12 bases between them. DNA of the CDR3: TGTGCCAGCAGCACGGATGGGAGTAACTATGGCTACACCTTC. It encodes CASSTDGSNYGYTF.

The V and J genes are TRBV7-6 and TRBJ2-1, with 9 positions matching TRBD2. V dropped 3 bases and J dropped 2; count of bases not matched to a gene: 5. The CDR3 contains 16 residues. CDR1 and CDR2 (germline): SGHVS, FNYEAQ. The CDR3 spells CASSLALAGTYNEQFF. In DNA form, the CDR3 reads TGTGCCAGCAGCTTGGCCCTAGCGGGGACCTACAATGAGCAGTTCTTC.

This clone has only one observation. For the CDR3, the DNA is TGTGCCAGTAGAGTGAGGGAGGAGAACACTGAAGCTTTCTTT. Protein product: CASRVREENTEAFF. The chain links TRBV19 to TRBJ1-1; D is undetermined. The CDR3 loop spans 14 amino acids. V lost 6 bases to trimming and J lost 1 base, with 12 bases between them. The germline CDR1 and CDR2 sequences are LNHDA and SQIVND (reference sequence).

This clone was seen just once. The chain employs TRBV14 and TRBJ1-5; D unclear. The CDR3 sequence is 13 residues long. V lost 0 bases and J lost 7, with 7 bases in between. CDR1 is SGHDN, CDR2 FVKESK, per germline. CDR3 DNA: TGTGCCAGCAGCCAAGAGGGCGGCCAGCCCCAGCATTTT. Its translation is CASSQEGGQPQHF.

This chain uses TRBV7-9 with TRBJ2-2; TRBD1 matches at 8 bases. J lost 13 bases, V lost 3 bases, and 13 bases had no gene match. The CDR3 spans 15 residues. The germline gives CDR1 SEHNR, CDR2 FQNEAQ (reference sequence). CDR3 loop: CASSLIGRGLGRLFF. For the CDR3, the DNA is TGTGCCAGCAGCTTGATTGGCAGGGGGCTAGGAAGGCTGTTTTTT.

The chain carries TRBV5-4 and TRBJ2-2; 15 bases map to TRBD2. Trimming at V came to 3 bases and at J to 7 bases, leaving 4 bases not matched to a gene. This CDR3 has 16 amino acids. Germline V gives CDR1 SGHNT, CDR2 YYREEE (reference sequence). In nucleotides, the CDR3 is TGTGCCAGCAGCTCGGGACTAGCGGGGGGTCACGGGGAGCTGTTTTTT. This encodes CASSSGLAGGHGELFF.